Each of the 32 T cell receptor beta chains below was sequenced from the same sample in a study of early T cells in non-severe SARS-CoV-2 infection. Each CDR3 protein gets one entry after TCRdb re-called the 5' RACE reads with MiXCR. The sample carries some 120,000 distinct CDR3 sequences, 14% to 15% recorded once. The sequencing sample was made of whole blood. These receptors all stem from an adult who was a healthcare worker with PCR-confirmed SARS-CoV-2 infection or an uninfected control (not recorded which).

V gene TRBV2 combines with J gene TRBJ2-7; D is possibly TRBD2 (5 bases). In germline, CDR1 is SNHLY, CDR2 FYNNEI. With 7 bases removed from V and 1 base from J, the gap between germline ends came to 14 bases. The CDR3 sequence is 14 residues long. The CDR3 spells CASKRETESYEQYF. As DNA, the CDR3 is TGTGCCAGCAAGAGGGAGACCGAGTCCTACGAGCAGTACTTC.

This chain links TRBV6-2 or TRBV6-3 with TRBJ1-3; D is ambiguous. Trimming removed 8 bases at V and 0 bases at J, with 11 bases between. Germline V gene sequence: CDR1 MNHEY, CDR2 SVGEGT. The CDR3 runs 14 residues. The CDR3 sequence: CASGGSVSGNTIYF. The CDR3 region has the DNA TGTGCCAGCGGAGGGTCGGTCTCTGGAAACACCATATATTTT.

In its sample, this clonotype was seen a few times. The CDR3 spells CASSTAASPLHF. The DNA for the CDR3 is TGTGCCAGCAGTACGGCGGCTTCACCCCTCCACTTT. This chain links TRBV6-1 with TRBJ1-6; D uncertain. Trimming cost V 5 bases and J 9 bases, with 8 bases left between them. There are 12 residues in the CDR3. Germline lookup yields CDR1 MNHNS and CDR2 SASEGT.

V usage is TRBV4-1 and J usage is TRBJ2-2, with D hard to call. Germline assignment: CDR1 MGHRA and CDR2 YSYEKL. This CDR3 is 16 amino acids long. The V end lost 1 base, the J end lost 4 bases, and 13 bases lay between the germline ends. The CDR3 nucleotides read TGCGCCAGCAGCCAAGGCCATCCTATTGTCACCGGGGAGCTGTTTTTT. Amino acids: CASSQGHPIVTGELFF.

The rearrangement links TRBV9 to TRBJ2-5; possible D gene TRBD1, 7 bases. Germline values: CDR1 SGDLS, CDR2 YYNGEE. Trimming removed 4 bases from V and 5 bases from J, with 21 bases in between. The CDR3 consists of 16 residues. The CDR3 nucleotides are TGTGCCAGCAGCCCATGGGACAGACTAGGGATGGAGACCCAGTACTTC. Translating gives CASSPWDRLGMETQYF.

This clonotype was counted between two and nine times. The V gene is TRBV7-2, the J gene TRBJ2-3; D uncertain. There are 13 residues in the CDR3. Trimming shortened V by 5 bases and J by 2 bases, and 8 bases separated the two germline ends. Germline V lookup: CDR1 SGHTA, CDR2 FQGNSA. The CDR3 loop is CASSLQSTDTQYF. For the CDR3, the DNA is TGTGCCAGCAGCCTGCAATCCACAGATACGCAGTATTTT.

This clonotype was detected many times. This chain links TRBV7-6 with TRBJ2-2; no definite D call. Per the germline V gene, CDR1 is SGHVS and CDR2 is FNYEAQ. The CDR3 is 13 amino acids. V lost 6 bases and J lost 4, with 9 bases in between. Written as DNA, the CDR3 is TGTGCCAGCAGAACGGGCGTCACCGGGGAGCTGTTTTTT. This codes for CASRTGVTGELFF. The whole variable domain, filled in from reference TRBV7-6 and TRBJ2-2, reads GAGVSQSPRYKVTKRGQDVALRCDPISGHVSLYWYRQALGQGPEFLTYFNYEAQQDKSGLPNDRFSAERPEGSISTLTIQRTEQRDSAMYRCASRTGVTGELFFGEGSRLTVL.

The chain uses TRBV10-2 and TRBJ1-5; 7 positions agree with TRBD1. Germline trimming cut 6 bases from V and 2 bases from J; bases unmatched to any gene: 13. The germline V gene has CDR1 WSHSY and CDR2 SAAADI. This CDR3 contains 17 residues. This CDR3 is CASSWDSKTGGNQPQHF. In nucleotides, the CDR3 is TGCGCCAGCAGCTGGGACAGCAAAACGGGGGGCAATCAGCCCCAGCATTTT.

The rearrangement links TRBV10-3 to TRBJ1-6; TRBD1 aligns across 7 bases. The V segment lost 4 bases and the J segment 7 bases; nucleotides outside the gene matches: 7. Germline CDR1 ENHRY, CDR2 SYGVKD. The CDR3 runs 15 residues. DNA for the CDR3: TGTGCCATCAGTGGGACCACAGGGGAGAATTCACCCCTCCACTTT. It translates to CAISGTTGENSPLHF.

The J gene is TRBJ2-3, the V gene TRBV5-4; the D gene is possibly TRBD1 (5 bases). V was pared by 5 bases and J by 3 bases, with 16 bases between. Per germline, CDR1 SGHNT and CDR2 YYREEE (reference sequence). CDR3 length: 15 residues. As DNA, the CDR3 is TGTGCCAGCAGAAGGGGCAGGTCTAGGACAGATACGCAGTATTTT. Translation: CASRRGRSRTDTQYF. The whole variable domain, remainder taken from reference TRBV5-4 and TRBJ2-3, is ETGVTQSPTHLIKTRGQQVTLRCSSQSGHNTVSWYQQALGQGPQFIFQYYREEENGRGNFPPRFSGLQFPNYSSELNVNALELDDSALYLCASRRGRSRTDTQYFGPGTRLTVL.

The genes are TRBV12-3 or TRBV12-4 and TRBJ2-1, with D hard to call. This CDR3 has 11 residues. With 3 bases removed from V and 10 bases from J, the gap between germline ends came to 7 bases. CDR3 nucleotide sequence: TGTGCCAGCAGTTTGATCGAGGAGCAGTTCTTC. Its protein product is CASSLIEEQFF.

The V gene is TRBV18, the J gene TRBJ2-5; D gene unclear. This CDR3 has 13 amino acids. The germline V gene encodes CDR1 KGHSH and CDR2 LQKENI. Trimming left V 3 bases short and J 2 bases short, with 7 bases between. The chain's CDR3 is CASSPRQQETQYF. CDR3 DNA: TGTGCCAGCTCACCGAGGCAGCAAGAGACCCAGTACTTC.

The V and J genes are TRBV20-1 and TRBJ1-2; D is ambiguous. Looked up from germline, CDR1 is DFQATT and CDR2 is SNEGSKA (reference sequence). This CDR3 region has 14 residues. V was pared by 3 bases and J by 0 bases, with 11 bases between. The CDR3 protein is CSASVGPTNYGYTF. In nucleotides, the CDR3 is TGCAGTGCTAGTGTAGGGCCCACTAACTATGGCTACACCTTC.

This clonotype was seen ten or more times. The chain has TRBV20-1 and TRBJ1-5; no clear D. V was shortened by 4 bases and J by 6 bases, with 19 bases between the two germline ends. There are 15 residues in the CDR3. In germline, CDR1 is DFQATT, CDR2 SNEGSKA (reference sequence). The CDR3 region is CSATTGRLGFQPQHF. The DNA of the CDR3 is TGCAGTGCTACAACCGGTCGATTGGGATTTCAGCCCCAGCATTTT.

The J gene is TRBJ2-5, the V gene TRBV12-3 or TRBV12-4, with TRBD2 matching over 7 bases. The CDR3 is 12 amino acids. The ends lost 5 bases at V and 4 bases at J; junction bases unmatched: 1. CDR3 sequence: CASSQRGETQYF. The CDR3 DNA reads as TGTGCCAGCAGTCAGCGGGGAGAGACCCAGTACTTC.

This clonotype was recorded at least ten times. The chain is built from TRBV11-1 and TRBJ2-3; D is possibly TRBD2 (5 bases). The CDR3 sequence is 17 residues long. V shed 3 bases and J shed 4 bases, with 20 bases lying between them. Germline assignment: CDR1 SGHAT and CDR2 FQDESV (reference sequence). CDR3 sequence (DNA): TGTGCCAGCAGCTTGGGAACCGGACGAGGGCCGGCAGATACGCAGTATTTT. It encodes CASSLGTGRGPADTQYF.

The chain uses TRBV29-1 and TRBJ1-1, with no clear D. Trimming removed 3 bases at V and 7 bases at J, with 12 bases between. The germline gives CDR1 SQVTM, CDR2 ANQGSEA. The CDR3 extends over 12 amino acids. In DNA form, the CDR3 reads TGCAGCGTTGATCATGGCAATGGTGAAGCTTTCTTT. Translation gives CSVDHGNGEAFF.

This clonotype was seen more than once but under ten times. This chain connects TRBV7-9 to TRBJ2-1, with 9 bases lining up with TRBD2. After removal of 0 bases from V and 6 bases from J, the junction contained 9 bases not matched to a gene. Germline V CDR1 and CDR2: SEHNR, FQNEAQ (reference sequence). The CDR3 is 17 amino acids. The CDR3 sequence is CASSLAQLAGASNEQFF. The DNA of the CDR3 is TGTGCCAGCAGCTTAGCCCAACTAGCGGGCGCTAGCAATGAGCAGTTCTTC.

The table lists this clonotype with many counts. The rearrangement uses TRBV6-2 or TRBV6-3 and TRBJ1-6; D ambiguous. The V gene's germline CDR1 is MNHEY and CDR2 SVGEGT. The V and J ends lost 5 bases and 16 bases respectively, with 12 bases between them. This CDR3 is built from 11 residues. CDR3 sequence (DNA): TGTGCCAGCAGTCAGCCGGGAAAGCTCCACTTT. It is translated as CASSQPGKLHF.

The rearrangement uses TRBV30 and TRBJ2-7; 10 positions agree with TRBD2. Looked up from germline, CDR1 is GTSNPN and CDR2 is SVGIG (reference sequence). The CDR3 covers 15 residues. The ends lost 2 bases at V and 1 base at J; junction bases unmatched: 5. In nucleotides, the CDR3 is TGTGCCTGGAGTTTGGGACTAGCGCATTCCTACGAGCAGTACTTC. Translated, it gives CAWSLGLAHSYEQYF.

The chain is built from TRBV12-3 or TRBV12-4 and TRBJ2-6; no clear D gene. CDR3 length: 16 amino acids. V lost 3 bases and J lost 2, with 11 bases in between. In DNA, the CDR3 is TGTGCCAGCAGTTTGGCCGTCTATCCTGGGGCCAACGTCCTGACTTTC. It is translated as CASSLAVYPGANVLTF.

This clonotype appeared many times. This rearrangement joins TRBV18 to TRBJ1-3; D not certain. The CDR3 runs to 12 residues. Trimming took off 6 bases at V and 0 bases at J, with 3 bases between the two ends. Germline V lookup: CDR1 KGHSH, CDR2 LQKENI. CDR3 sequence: CASSHSGNTIYF. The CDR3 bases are TGTGCCAGCTCGCACTCTGGAAACACCATATATTTT.

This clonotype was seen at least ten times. The CDR3 here is CSTISPKTGELFF. CDR3 nucleotides: TGCAGTACAATCAGCCCCAAAACCGGGGAGCTGTTTTTT. V usage is TRBV20-1 and J usage is TRBJ2-2; D not resolved. This CDR3 region has 13 residues. The ends were cut back, 8 bases at V and 5 bases at J, with 15 bases in the middle. Germline loops: CDR1 DFQATT, CDR2 SNEGSKA (reference sequence).

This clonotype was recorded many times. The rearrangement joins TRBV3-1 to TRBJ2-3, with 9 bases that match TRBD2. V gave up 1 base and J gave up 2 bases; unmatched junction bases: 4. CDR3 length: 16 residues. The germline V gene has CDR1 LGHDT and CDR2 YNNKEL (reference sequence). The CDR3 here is CASSQAGGGATDTQYF. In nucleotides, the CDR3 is TGTGCCAGCAGCCAAGCTGGCGGGGGGGCCACAGATACGCAGTATTTT.

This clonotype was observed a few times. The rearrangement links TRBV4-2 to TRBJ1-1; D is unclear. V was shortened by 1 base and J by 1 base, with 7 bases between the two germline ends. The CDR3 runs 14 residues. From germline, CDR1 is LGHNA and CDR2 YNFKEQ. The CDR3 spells CASSQGQANTEAFF. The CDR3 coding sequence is TGTGCCAGCAGCCAAGGGCAGGCGAACACTGAAGCTTTCTTT.

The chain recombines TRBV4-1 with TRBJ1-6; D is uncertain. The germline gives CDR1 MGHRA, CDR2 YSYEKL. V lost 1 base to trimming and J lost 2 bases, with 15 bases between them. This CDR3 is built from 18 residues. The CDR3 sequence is CASSQAAGERAYNSPLHF. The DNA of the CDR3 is TGCGCCAGCAGCCAAGCCGCGGGAGAGAGGGCCTATAATTCACCCCTCCACTTT.

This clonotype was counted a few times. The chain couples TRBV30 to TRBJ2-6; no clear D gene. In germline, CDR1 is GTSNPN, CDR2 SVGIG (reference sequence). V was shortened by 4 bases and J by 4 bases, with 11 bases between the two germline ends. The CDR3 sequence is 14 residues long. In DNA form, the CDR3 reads TGTGCCTGGACCCTTACCGGGGGGGCCAACGTCCTGACTTTC. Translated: CAWTLTGGANVLTF.

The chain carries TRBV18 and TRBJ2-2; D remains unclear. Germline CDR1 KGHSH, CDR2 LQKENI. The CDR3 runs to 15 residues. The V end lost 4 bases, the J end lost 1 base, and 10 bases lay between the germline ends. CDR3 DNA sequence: TGTGCCAGCTCACGGTTAACGGAGAACACCGGGGAGCTGTTTTTT. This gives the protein CASSRLTENTGELFF.

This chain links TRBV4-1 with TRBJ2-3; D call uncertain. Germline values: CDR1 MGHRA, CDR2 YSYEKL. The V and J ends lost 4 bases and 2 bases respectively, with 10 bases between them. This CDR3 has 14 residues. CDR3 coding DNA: TGCGCCAGCAGCCTCGCGGCAAACACAGATACGCAGTATTTT. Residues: CASSLAANTDTQYF.

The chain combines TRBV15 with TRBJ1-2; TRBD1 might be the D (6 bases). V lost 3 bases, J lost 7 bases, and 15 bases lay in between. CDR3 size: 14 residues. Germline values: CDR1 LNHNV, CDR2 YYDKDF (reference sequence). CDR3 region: CATSREGESVGYTF. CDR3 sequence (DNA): TGTGCCACCAGCAGGGAGGGGGAAAGTGTTGGCTACACCTTC.

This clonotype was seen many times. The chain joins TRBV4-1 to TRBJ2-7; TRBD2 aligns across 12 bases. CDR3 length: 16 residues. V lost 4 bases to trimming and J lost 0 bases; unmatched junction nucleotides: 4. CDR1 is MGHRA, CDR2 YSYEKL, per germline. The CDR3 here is CASSLTSGGISYEQYF. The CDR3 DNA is TGCGCCAGCAGCCTGACTAGCGGGGGAATCTCCTACGAGCAGTACTTC.

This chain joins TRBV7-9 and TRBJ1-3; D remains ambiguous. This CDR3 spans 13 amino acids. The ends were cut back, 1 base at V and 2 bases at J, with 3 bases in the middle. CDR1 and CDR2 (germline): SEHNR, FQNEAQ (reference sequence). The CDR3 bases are TGTGCCAGCAGCTTAGACCCTGGAAACACCATATATTTT. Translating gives CASSLDPGNTIYF.